These 18 T cell receptor beta chains were all obtained from the same sample, sequenced in a study of beta chain features in type 1 diabetes. Expressed TCRB transcripts got sequenced, as all isolated RNA was reverse transcribed. TCRdb keeps only in-frame clones here, not all; method: immunoSEQ multiplex PCR. This repertoire shows about 300,000 clones, about 8.5% found once; its top ten account for more than 0.8%. Sequenced material: central memory CD4+ T cells from blood. The receptors were sampled from a woman aged 18-29 years in good health.

The chain couples TRBV29-1 to TRBJ2-3; no clear D gene. V lost 7 bases and J 4 bases, leaving 18 bases between the germline ends. Germline lookup yields CDR1 SQVTM and CDR2 ANQGSEA. The CDR3 runs 14 residues. The CDR3, as DNA: TGCAGCGCCTCGCATTCGGGTACATCAGATACGCAGTATTTT. This codes for CSASHSGTSDTQYF.

As to this clone: Other DNA sequences in this specimen translate into the identical CDR3. The chain combines TRBV11-2 with TRBJ1-5; tentatively, D is TRBD1 (6 bases). The CDR3 runs 15 residues. Deletions cut 0 bases from V and 4 bases from J, with 10 bases between. Germline values: CDR1 SGHAT, CDR2 FQNNGV. The CDR3 DNA sequence: TGTGCCAGCAGCTTAGAAAGGGGGTCGAATCAGCCCCAGCATTTT. It translates to CASSLERGSNQPQHF. The full variable domain, completed using reference TRBV11-2 and TRBJ1-5, is EAGVAQSPRYKIIEKRQSVAFWCNPISGHATLYWYQQILGQGPKLLIQFQNNGVVDDSQLPKDRFSAERLKGVDSTLKIQPAKLEDSAVYLCASSLERGSNQPQHFGDGTRLSIL.

This clone has more than one count but fewer than ten. This chain connects TRBV2 to TRBJ1-1; D uncertain. CDR1 and CDR2 from the germline V gene are SNHLY and FYNNEI. V dropped 4 bases and J dropped 0 bases, with 6 bases sitting between them. CDR3 size: 13 residues. This CDR3 reads CASSGRMNTEAFF. CDR3 DNA sequence: TGTGCCAGCAGTGGTCGAATGAACACTGAAGCTTTCTTT.

This clone has more than one count but fewer than ten. This sequence joins TRBV5-1 and TRBJ2-5; D is tentatively TRBD1 or TRBD2 (5 bases each). This CDR3 has 15 residues. Trimming removed 1 base at V and 1 base at J, with 11 bases between. CDR1 is SGHRS, CDR2 YFSETQ, per germline. The CDR3 spells CASSLTGPIQETQYF. The CDR3 nucleotides are TGCGCCAGCAGCTTGACGGGGCCTATCCAAGAGACCCAGTACTTC.

This clone was recorded at least ten times. The chain carries TRBV28 and TRBJ2-6; D call uncertain. The CDR3 runs 14 residues. The germline V gene encodes CDR1 MDHEN and CDR2 SYDVKM. V lost 3 bases to trimming and J lost 4 bases, with 7 bases between them. In DNA form, the CDR3 reads TGTGCCAGCAGTTTTTCACCGGGGGCCAACGTCCTGACTTTC. It codes for CASSFSPGANVLTF. The full variable domain, its missing parts supplied by reference TRBV28 and TRBJ2-6, is DVKVTQSSRYLVKRTGEKVFLECVQDMDHENMFWYRQDPGLGLRLIYFSYDVKMKEKGDIPEGYSVSREKKERFSLILESASTNQTSMYLCASSFSPGANVLTFGAGSRLTVL.

The genes are TRBV5-4 and TRBJ1-1, with D unclear. This CDR3 is built from 15 residues. Looked up from germline, CDR1 is SGHNT and CDR2 is YYREEE (reference sequence). V lost 4 bases, J lost 1 base, and 14 bases lay in between. The DNA for the CDR3 is TGTGCCAGCAGCCAAGAAGTGTCAGAGAACACTGAAGCTTTCTTT. It encodes CASSQEVSENTEAFF.

This clone turned up a few times. The CDR3 nucleotides read TGTGCCAGCAGTGTAAGAATAGTTAACAATGAGCAGTTCTTC. It codes for CASSVRIVNNEQFF. The chain links TRBV6-1 to TRBJ2-1; D is unclear. V lost 4 bases and J lost 5, with 12 bases in between. CDR3 length: 14 amino acids. Germline-derived CDR1 and CDR2 are MNHNS and SASEGT.

This clone was observed a few times. The V call is TRBV5-1, the J call TRBJ2-3; D unclear. Trimming took off 2 bases at V and 4 bases at J, with 8 bases between the two ends. The CDR3 loop spans 13 amino acids. Germline V gene sequence: CDR1 SGHRS, CDR2 YFSETQ. The CDR3 protein is CASSLTQADTQYF. CDR3 sequence (DNA): TGCGCCAGCAGCTTAACACAAGCAGATACGCAGTATTTT. Supplemented by reference TRBV5-1 and TRBJ2-3, the full variable domain reads KAGVTQTPRYLIKTRGQQVTLSCSPISGHRSVSWYQQTPGQGLQFLFEYFSETQRNKGNFPGRFSGRQFSNSRSEMNVSTLELGDSALYLCASSLTQADTQYFGPGTRLTVL.

The rearrangement links TRBV18 to TRBJ1-5, with 9 bases matching TRBD1. Unmatched junction bases numbered 3, after V lost 2 bases and J lost 4 bases. The CDR3 loop spans 15 amino acids. The germline CDR1 and CDR2 sequences are KGHSH and LQKENI. This chain's CDR3 is CASSPSTGGNQPQHF. CDR3 bases: TGTGCCAGCTCACCATCGACAGGGGGAAATCAGCCCCAGCATTTT.

The chain employs TRBV11-2 and TRBJ2-4; the match to TRBD1 covers 10 bases. Per germline, CDR1 SGHAT and CDR2 FQNNGV. The CDR3 consists of 13 residues. Losses at the gene ends were 8 bases for V and 7 bases for J; bases not matched to a gene: 5. CDR3 sequence (DNA): TGTGCCAGCGGGGACAGGGGCAGGAACATTCAGTACTTC. Translated: CASGDRGRNIQYF.

This sequence joins TRBV4-1 and TRBJ2-7; 10 nucleotides agree with TRBD1. CDR1 MGHRA and CDR2 YSYEKL come from the germline V gene. The CDR3 contains 16 residues. V was clipped by 2 bases and J by 4 bases; unmatched bases: 8. This CDR3 reads CASSQTPGQGHYEQYV. The CDR3 nucleotides are TGCGCCAGCAGCCAAACACCGGGACAGGGGCATTACGAGCAGTACGTC.

The chain has TRBV4-2 and TRBJ1-3; D is undetermined. V was trimmed by 1 base and J by 0 bases, leaving 10 bases between them. Germline V gene lookup returns CDR1 LGHNA and CDR2 YNFKEQ. The CDR3 has 16 amino acids. Here the CDR3 reads CASSQVHGNSGNTIYF. The CDR3 bases are TGTGCCAGCAGCCAAGTCCATGGGAACTCTGGAAACACCATATATTTT.

This clone was seen repeatedly, ten times or more. CDR3 loop: CASSFEHSGANVLTF. CDR3 nucleotides: TGTGCCAGCAGTTTTGAACACTCTGGGGCCAACGTCCTGACTTTC. The chain joins TRBV28 to TRBJ2-6; no firm D call. Germline values: CDR1 MDHEN, CDR2 SYDVKM. The CDR3 is 15 amino acids. V lost 3 bases and J lost 0, with 6 bases in between.

This clone turned up a few times. The chain is built from TRBV19 and TRBJ1-5; D is possibly TRBD1 (5 bases). This CDR3 is 14 amino acids long. Germline loops: CDR1 LNHDA, CDR2 SQIVND (reference sequence). V was clipped by 7 bases and J by 4 bases, with 14 bases between them. CDR3: CASTLFGGNQPQHF. The CDR3 bases are TGTGCCAGTACGCTCTTCGGGGGTAATCAGCCCCAGCATTTT.

For this clone: This specimen includes other DNA sequences encoding the same CDR3. J is TRBJ1-5 and V is TRBV19; D remains unclear. Germline V gene sequence: CDR1 LNHDA, CDR2 SQIVND (reference sequence). V was pared by 3 bases and J by 3 bases, with 9 bases between. The length of the CDR3 is 14 residues. CDR3 region: CASSMSGNNQPQHF. For the CDR3, the DNA is TGTGCCAGTAGTATGTCGGGAAACAATCAGCCCCAGCATTTT.

This rearrangement joins TRBV9 to TRBJ2-1; TRBD1 agrees at 7 bases. This CDR3 is 17 amino acids long. Germline lookup yields CDR1 SGDLS and CDR2 YYNGEE. Unmatched junction bases numbered 12, after V lost 4 bases and J lost 2 bases. CDR3 sequence (DNA): TGTGCCAGCAGCCGCAGGGGGTTAAGGGTCCCCTACAATGAGCAGTTCTTC. It yields the protein CASSRRGLRVPYNEQFF.

The chain links TRBV27 to TRBJ2-2; 12 bases line up with TRBD2. This CDR3 is built from 19 residues. The germline gives CDR1 MNHEY, CDR2 SMNVEV (reference sequence). V shed 5 bases, J shed 7 bases, and the junction held 17 bases outside the gene matches. The CDR3, as DNA: TGTGCCAGCAGTCCCATGAGACTAGCGGGAGACGTTGGTGACGGGGAGCTGTTTTTT. Its protein product is CASSPMRLAGDVGDGELFF.

This clone was observed a few times. The same CDR3 also results from other DNA sequences found in this sample. V is TRBV18 and J is TRBJ2-3; a weak D match, TRBD2 (6 bases). The CDR3 is 13 amino acids. Trimming left V 3 bases short and J 6 bases short, with 10 bases between. Germline assignment: CDR1 KGHSH and CDR2 LQKENI. As DNA, the CDR3 is TGTGCCAGCTCACCGCGGGATTGGGATACGCAGTATTTT. Translated: CASSPRDWDTQYF.